The T cell receptor (beta chain) described here comes from a study of cytomegalovirus exposure and HLA in healthy donors. The V segment lost 0 bases and the J segment 2 bases; nucleotides outside the gene matches: 6. The V gene's germline CDR1 is KGHSH and CDR2 LQKENI. This CDR3 is built from 16 residues. Method: immunoSEQ multiplex PCR; TCRdb's copy keeps in-frame clones and lacks some. This table holds 90,000 or so clones, 85% found once. The sequence derives from a man aged 18 to 29 in good health and CMV-seropositive. The chain combines TRBV18 with TRBJ2-7, with 8 bases matching TRBD1. The sequenced sample consisted of PBMCs. CDR3 sequence (DNA): TGTGCCAGCTCACCACCGGGACAGGCGCCAACCTACGAGCAGTACTTC. Amino acids: CASSPPGQAPTYEQYF.